The rows below give T cell receptor beta chains drawn from one sample of a study of tumor and adjacent non-tumor tissue in lung cancer. TCRdb itself ran the multiplex PCR reads through MiXCR, one entry per CDR3 protein. The table includes about 85,000 distinct CDR3 sequences, around 59% detected once. Sample: lung tumor tissue. These TCRs come from a man between 65 and 85 years old with non-small cell lung cancer. CDR3s include the opening cysteine and the closing phenylalanine or tryptophan. The D gene is left open where the match is weak. Size is stated for part of the rows, as once, few or many counts, or as a class when the clone is expanded.

d_gene	abundance	v_gene	j_gene	CDR3nt	CDR3aa
.	.	TRBV5-4	TRBJ2-2	TGTGCCAGCAGCTCGGTAGGCTGGACTAAGAACACCGGGGAGCTGGTTTTT	CASSSVGWTKNTGELVF
.	.	TRBV6-6	TRBJ1-2	TGTGCCAGAAGTCTTGACCGGGCCTATGGCCACACCTTC	CARSLDRAYGHTF
TRBD2	.	TRBV30	TRBJ2-2	TGTGCCTGGAGTGTGGGAGGGACCGGGGAGCTGTTTTTT	CAWSVGGTGELFF
TRBD1	many	TRBV4-1	TRBJ2-5	TGCGCCAGCAGCCGCTCCTTGGGACAGGGTGTGGAGACCCAGTACTTC	CASSRSLGQGVETQYF
.	.	TRBV11-2	TRBJ2-1	TGTGCCAGCAGCTTTCGGCTAACGGGGATGATCTCCTACAATGAGCGGTTCTTC	CASSFRLTGMISYNERFF
TRBD1	many	TRBV6-6	TRBJ1-2	TGTGCCAGCAGTTCCGGGACAGGGGAAGGCTACACCTTC	CASSSGTGEGYTF
TRBD2	.	TRBV5-1	TRBJ2-3	TGCGCCAGCAGCTTCATTTCTAGCGGGATCTTCGATACACAGTATTTT	CASSFISSGIFDTQYF
TRBD1	.	TRBV6-5	TRBJ2-7	TGTGCCAACAGTTTCGCCGGGACAGGGGGCCGCGAGCAGTACTTC	CANSFAGTGGREQYF
.	.	TRBV5-1	TRBJ1-3	TGCACCAGCAGCGCAGAAGCGACTGGAAACACCATATATTTT	CTSSAEATGNTIYF
.	.	TRBV12-3/TRBV12-4	TRBJ2-6	TGTGCCAGCAGTTTAACCCTCCCGGCTGGGGCCAACATCCTGGCTTTC	CASSLTLPAGANILAF
TRBD1	many	TRBV29-1	TRBJ2-2	TGCAGCGTTGCATGGGACAGTACCACCGGGGAGCTGTTTTTT	CSVAWDSTTGELFF
.	.	TRBV30	TRBJ1-5	TGTGCCTGGAATGCGGGAGGACATAGCAATCAGCCCCAGCATTTT	CAWNAGGHSNQPQHF
.	.	TRBV7-6	TRBJ2-7	TGTGCCAGCAGCCCTTGGGCAGGGACCGAGCAGTACTTC	CASSPWAGTEQYF
.	once	TRBV7-3	TRBJ1-3	TGTGCCAGCAACCGAGGAGGAACTGGAAACACCATATATTTT	CASNRGGTGNTIYF
.	.	TRBV5-1	TRBJ2-1	TGCGCCAGCAGTCCCCGGGGGAGGAACAATGAGCAGTTCTTC	CASSPRGRNNEQFF
.	many	TRBV4-1	TRBJ2-3	TGCGCCAGCAGCCTTGGACAGGCGGGGGATACGCAGTATTTT	CASSLGQAGDTQYF
.	.	TRBV29-1	TRBJ1-4	TGCAGCGAAAGGACGAACGAAGAACTATTTTTT	CSERTNEELFF
.	.	TRBV12-3/TRBV12-4	TRBJ2-1	TGTGCCTCCTCTCCAGAATACAATGAGCAGTTTTTC	CASSPEYNEQFF
.	.	TRBV4-2	TRBJ1-5	TGTGCCGGAAGCCAAGGGAAGATGCAGGGGATGAGCAATCAGCCCCAGCATTTT	CAGSQGKMQGMSNQPQHF
.	many	TRBV7-9	TRBJ2-7	TGTGCCAGCAGCCCCGGGAGCTACGAGCAGTACTTC	CASSPGSYEQYF
.	.	TRBV4-2	TRBJ1-5	TGTACCAGCAACCAAGGGAGTATGCAGGGGATGAGCAATCAGCCCCAGCATTTT	CTSNQGSMQGMSNQPQHF
.	many	TRBV6-5	TRBJ2-3	TGTGCCAGCAGTTACTCCAGGAGGCTCGATACGCAGTATTTT	CASSYSRRLDTQYF